The rows below give T cell receptor beta chains drawn from one sample of a study of post-analysis software for immune sequencing data. From the PCR reads, TCRdb called clonotypes with MiXCR, one entry per CDR3 protein. The table records hundreds of thousands of distinct CDR3 sequences, 55% to 60% of them present only once. Sequencing was done on a sample of blood. These receptor sequences come from a girl aged 2 to 9 with multiple sclerosis. Both conserved end residues are part of each CDR3. Each record gives: D gene, V gene, clone size, CDR3 length, J gene, CDR3 DNA, CDR3 protein. A D gene is named only where the DNA matches it firmly. Some rows have no size entry. The others give once, few or many, or a class for an expanded clone.

.,TRBV20-1,few,15,TRBJ2-1,TGCAGTGCTAGTCTAGGAATGAGGCCGTACAATGAGCAGTTCTTC,CSASLGMRPYNEQFF
.,TRBV7-9,many,12,TRBJ2-3,TGTGCCAGCAGCCTTGGGGTGGATACGCAGTATTTT,CASSLGVDTQYF
TRBD1,TRBV12-3/TRBV12-4,.,15,TRBJ2-5,TGTGCCAGCAGTCTGGGACAGGCAGCCGAAGAGACCCAGTACTTC,CASSLGQAAEETQYF
.,TRBV6-1,few,15,TRBJ2-5,TGTGCCAGCAGTGCTGGGGTTGGGGCGTTTGAGACCCAGTACTTC,CASSAGVGAFETQYF
.,TRBV30,few,12,TRBJ2-3,TGTGCCTGGAGCCGGGGGGCAGGAGCGCAGTATTTT,CAWSRGAGAQYF
.,TRBV6-5,.,13,TRBJ1-2,TGTGCCGCCCGGCGAGGGCTAAACTATGGCTACACCTTC,CAARRGLNYGYTF
.,TRBV18,.,14,TRBJ1-5,TGTGCCAGCTCACCGGGCAGTGGCAATCAGCCCCAGCATTTT,CASSPGSGNQPQHF
.,TRBV29-1,.,14,TRBJ2-1,TGCAGCGTTGAAGAAGGGGACCCTTACAATGAGCAGTTCTTC,CSVEEGDPYNEQFF
.,TRBV5-1,few,13,TRBJ2-1,TGCGCCAGCAGCTTGGGACTAGATGAGGAGCAGTTCTTC,CASSLGLDEEQFF
TRBD2,TRBV12-3/TRBV12-4,.,15,TRBJ2-1,TGTGCCAGCAGTATGACTAGCGGAGCCTACAATGAGCAGTTCTTC,CASSMTSGAYNEQFF
TRBD2,TRBV20-1,.,15,TRBJ2-1,TGCAGTGCCCCTGAACTGACTAGCGGGAGGGTTGAGCAGTTCTTC,CSAPELTSGRVEQFF
TRBD1,TRBV6-2/TRBV6-3,few,12,TRBJ2-1,TGTGCCAGCAACCATGACAGGGATGAGCAGTTCTTC,CASNHDRDEQFF
.,TRBV7-9,.,12,TRBJ2-5,TGTGCCAGCAGCGCCAGGAGGGCGACCCAGTACTTC,CASSARRATQYF
TRBD2,TRBV29-1,.,17,TRBJ2-3,TGCAGCGTTGAAGAGAGCGGGAGCTCAGGCCGAACAGATACGCAGTATTTT,CSVEESGSSGRTDTQYF
TRBD2,TRBV29-1,few,14,TRBJ2-5,TGCAGCGTGGGGCGACTAGCGGGGAAGGAGACCCAGTACTTC,CSVGRLAGKETQYF
TRBD2,TRBV5-1,.,16,TRBJ2-3,TGCGCCAGCAGCTTGGCCGGCGGGGGGTACACAGATACGCAGTATTTT,CASSLAGGGYTDTQYF
TRBD2,TRBV28,.,14,TRBJ2-7,TGTGCCAGCAGCCGAGCGGGAGACGTAGGGGAGCAGTACTTC,CASSRAGDVGEQYF
TRBD1,TRBV24-1,few,16,TRBJ1-5,TGTGCCACCAGTGATCCGGGACAGGAGGACGATCAGCCCCAGCATTTT,CATSDPGQEDDQPQHF
TRBD2,TRBV24-1,.,15,TRBJ2-3,TGTGCCACCAGTGTCCTAGCGGGGGGCACAGATACGCAGTATTTT,CATSVLAGGTDTQYF
TRBD1,TRBV4-1,few,15,TRBJ2-3,TGCGCCAGCAGCCACTTGGACAGGGGCACAGATACGCAGTATTTT,CASSHLDRGTDTQYF
TRBD2,TRBV18,once,14,TRBJ2-7,TGTGCCAGCTCCCCCAGCGGGAGGGCCTTCGAGCAGTACTTC,CASSPSGRAFEQYF
.,TRBV3-1,.,15,TRBJ2-3,TGTGCCAGCAGCCAAGGGGGTAGGGAAACAGATACGCAGTATTTT,CASSQGGRETDTQYF
TRBD1,TRBV12-3/TRBV12-4,.,15,TRBJ1-1,TGTGCCAGCAGTCTTAACAGGGGGGCCAACGCTGAAGCTTTCTTT,CASSLNRGANAEAFF
.,TRBV11-2,few,17,TRBJ2-1,TGTGCCAGCAGCCCCCACCGTCCCGACAGGTACTACAATGAGCAGTTCTTC,CASSPHRPDRYYNEQFF
.,TRBV5-6,.,12,TRBJ1-2,TGTGCCAGCAGCCCCCGACCCTATGGCTACACCTTC,CASSPRPYGYTF
.,TRBV7-2,.,14,TRBJ2-3,TGTGCCAGCAGCTTAGCGCCCCGGGACAAACCCCAGTATTTT,CASSLAPRDKPQYF
TRBD2,TRBV9,few,16,TRBJ2-5,TGTGCCAGCAGTGTATTGACTAGCGGCCCCCAAGAGACCCAGTACTTC,CASSVLTSGPQETQYF
TRBD2,TRBV7-9,few,15,TRBJ2-5,TGTGCCAGCAGCTCTAGCGGTTACGTGTTTTTGGAGCAGTACTTC,CASSSSGYVFLEQYF
.,TRBV9,.,18,TRBJ2-1,TGTGCCAGCAGCGTAGAACAACGGGGAAAGTCCTCCTACAATGAGCAGTTCTTC,CASSVEQRGKSSYNEQFF
.,TRBV5-1,few,14,TRBJ2-7,TGCGCCAGCAGCTCGGACAGCTTTCCCTACGAGCAGTACTTC,CASSSDSFPYEQYF
.,TRBV29-1,few,14,TRBJ1-5,TGCAGCGTTGCCCCGGGAGTGGGCAATCAGCCCCAGCATTTT,CSVAPGVGNQPQHF
.,TRBV3-1,.,12,TRBJ2-3,TGTGCCAGCAGCCCCAATCAATATACGCAGTATTTT,CASSPNQYTQYF
.,TRBV4-3,.,16,TRBJ1-2,TGCGCCAGCAGCCCCGAACTACAGGGTCGCTTCTATGGCTACACCTTC,CASSPELQGRFYGYTF
.,TRBV29-1,few,11,TRBJ2-7,TGCAGCGTTGCACCGCCATACGAGCAGTACTTC,CSVAPPYEQYF
.,TRBV3-1,.,14,TRBJ1-1,TGTGCCAGCAGCTTCGCCACCCTCGACAGGGAAGCTTTCTTT,CASSFATLDREAFF
.,TRBV20-1,.,13,TRBJ2-4,TGCAGTGCTAGAGTCCAACCGGGAAACATTCAGTACTTC,CSARVQPGNIQYF
.,TRBV7-2,.,13,TRBJ2-3,TGTGCCAGCAGCTTAACGCACGTGGCAACGCAGTATTTT,CASSLTHVATQYF
.,TRBV5-5,.,13,TRBJ2-7,TGTGCCAGCAGCTTGGCCGGCAGGGGCGAGCAGTACTTC,CASSLAGRGEQYF
.,TRBV6-6,.,14,TRBJ1-1,TGTGCCAGCAGTTCCGGCAGGGAGCGAACTGAAGCTTTCTTT,CASSSGRERTEAFF
.,TRBV12-3/TRBV12-4,few,15,TRBJ2-1,TGTGCCAGCAGTTTATCCTCCGGGAGCCCCAATGAGCAGTTCTTC,CASSLSSGSPNEQFF
.,TRBV4-3,.,16,TRBJ2-3,TGCGCCAGCAGCCAAGACCCCCGGGGCGGAACAGATACGCAGTATTTT,CASSQDPRGGTDTQYF
.,TRBV5-1,few,15,TRBJ2-3,TGCGCCAGCAGCTTGGGGAGAGGGGAGATAGATACGCAGTATTTT,CASSLGRGEIDTQYF
TRBD1,TRBV9,.,15,TRBJ2-7,TGTGCCAGCAGCGTAGCAGGGGGCGATCCCTACGAGCAGTACTTC,CASSVAGGDPYEQYF
TRBD2,TRBV27,.,16,TRBJ2-7,TGTGCCAGCAGTGTAATAGCGGGGGGCCTCTCCTACGAGCAGTACTTC,CASSVIAGGLSYEQYF
TRBD2,TRBV7-2,few,15,TRBJ2-1,TGTGCCAGCAGCTTAAGGGCGGGAGGGGTTGGTGAGCAGTTCTTC,CASSLRAGGVGEQFF
.,TRBV10-3,.,14,TRBJ2-6,TGTGCCACGCGGGGACAATATGGGGCCAACGTCCTGACTTTC,CATRGQYGANVLTF
TRBD1,TRBV7-9,once,12,TRBJ1-1,TGTGCCAGCAGCGGATCAGGGGGCGCGGCTTTCTTT,CASSGSGGAAFF
TRBD2,TRBV6-5,.,16,TRBJ2-1,TGTGCCAGCAGTCCCTGGACTAGCGGGAGTAACAATGAGCAGTTCTTC,CASSPWTSGSNNEQFF
TRBD1,TRBV5-1,.,14,TRBJ1-1,TGCGCCAGCAGCTGGGGGACAGGGACCACTGAAGCTTTCTTT,CASSWGTGTTEAFF
.,TRBV4-3,.,13,TRBJ2-4,TGCGCCAGCAGCCAAGATTTAGAGCAATTACAGTACTTC,CASSQDLEQLQYF
.,TRBV2,once,14,TRBJ1-5,TGTGCCAGCAGTCCGAATACGGCTCCCAGTCCCCAGCATTTT,CASSPNTAPSPQHF
.,TRBV20-1,few,14,TRBJ2-3,TGCAGTGCTAGTCCATCACTTAACACAGATACGCAGTATTTT,CSASPSLNTDTQYF
.,TRBV7-3,.,15,TRBJ2-1,TGTGCCAGCAGCTTACGGCGGAGCCAGTACAATGAGCAGTTCTTC,CASSLRRSQYNEQFF